What follows are 17 T cell receptor beta chains derived from one specimen sequenced in a study of response to subunit inactivated influenza vaccine listed by TCRdb under 2018. Receptors were amplified or captured by RT-PCR. Sequencing took place on an Illumina HiSeq 2500. In TCRdb, the public reads were trimmed at Q25 with fastp and aligned with MiXCR, with productive beta chains retained. Rows are combined by CDR3 protein, so each entry shows the most common genes and DNA. Present in this sample are roughly 500,000 distinct CDR3 sequences, 25% of which were seen just once. The leading ten clones occupy 1.5% to 2% of the sample. The sample was CD4+ T cells sorted from PBMCs, taken about 5 days after vaccination. These receptors all stem from a man aged 45-65 years who received an inactivated influenza vaccine. Donor details come from another sample of the same person, matched by shared clones.

J is TRBJ1-1 and V is TRBV6-5; the D gene is possibly TRBD1 (5 bases). This CDR3 comprises 15 residues. V was trimmed by 2 bases and J by 0 bases, leaving 10 bases between them. The germline CDR1 and CDR2 sequences are MNHEY and SVGAGI. The chain's CDR3 is CASSYLGGVNTEAFF. DNA of the CDR3: TGTGCCAGCAGTTACCTGGGGGGGGTGAACACTGAAGCTTTCTTT.

The chain has TRBV10-3 and TRBJ2-2, with D uncertain. Germline CDR1 and CDR2: ENHRY and SYGVKD. Between the trimmed V and J ends, which lost 6 bases and 3 bases, there was a span of 11 bases. This CDR3 is 14 amino acids long. CDR3: CAISGPSDTGELFF. CDR3 bases: TGTGCCATCAGCGGGCCGTCGGACACCGGGGAGCTGTTTTTT.

The chain has TRBV28 and TRBJ2-3; D is possibly TRBD1 or TRBD2 (5 bases each). The germline gives CDR1 MDHEN, CDR2 SYDVKM. The CDR3 sequence is 11 residues long. The ends were cut back, 7 bases at V and 14 bases at J, with 16 bases in the middle. CDR3 DNA sequence: TGTGCCAGCATTCTCGGGGCGACTTGGTATTTT. Residues: CASILGATWYF.

This chain links TRBV12-3 or TRBV12-4 with TRBJ2-7; 12 nucleotides match TRBD1. Unmatched junction bases numbered 5, after V lost 4 bases and J lost 4 bases. This CDR3 comprises 15 residues. CDR3 protein: CASSWGQGAEYEQYF. CDR3 coding DNA: TGTGCCAGCAGTTGGGGACAGGGGGCAGAGTACGAGCAGTACTTC.

This sequence joins TRBV7-9 and TRBJ2-3; 8 bases are a match to TRBD1. V shed 3 bases, J shed 4 bases, and the junction held 3 bases outside the gene matches. The CDR3 has 14 residues. Germline lookup yields CDR1 SEHNR and CDR2 FQNEAQ (reference sequence). Here the CDR3 reads CASSFRGRADTQYF. The CDR3 nucleotides are TGTGCCAGCAGCTTCAGGGGGCGCGCAGATACGCAGTATTTT.

The chain is built from TRBV9 and TRBJ2-5, with D tentatively TRBD2 (5 bases). From germline, CDR1 is SGDLS and CDR2 YYNGEE. The V and J ends lost 0 bases and 5 bases respectively, with 11 bases between them. The CDR3 extends over 14 amino acids. The CDR3 is CASSVGGASETQYF. The DNA of the CDR3 is TGTGCCAGCAGCGTAGGGGGAGCCTCCGAGACCCAGTACTTC.

The gene calls are TRBV7-9 and TRBJ1-2, with D possibly being TRBD1 (6 bases). Germline lookup yields CDR1 SEHNR and CDR2 FQNEAQ (reference sequence). V was cut by 5 bases and J by 7 bases, with 14 bases left in between. The CDR3 covers 13 residues. The DNA for the CDR3 is TGTGCCAGCAGCCCTCACAGGGAGCCTGGCTACACCTTC. As protein: CASSPHREPGYTF.

This clonotype came up a few times. The gene calls are TRBV2 and TRBJ2-3, with 9 bases identical to TRBD1. CDR1 is SNHLY and CDR2 is FYNNEI in the germline V gene. J gave up 4 bases and V 5 bases, and 4 bases lay outside the gene matches. The CDR3 length is 14 residues. The CDR3 loop reads CASSWGQGADTQYF. The CDR3 nucleotides are TGTGCCAGCAGTTGGGGACAGGGTGCAGATACGCAGTATTTT.

V and J are TRBV24-1 and TRBJ2-7; D is ambiguous. Germline CDR1 KGHDR, CDR2 SFDVKD. The CDR3 is 15 residues long. V lost 4 bases to trimming and J lost 4 bases, with 16 bases between them. The CDR3 DNA reads TGTGCCACCAGTGACCCTGCCCGGAATCTTTACGAGCAGTACTTC. This translates into CATSDPARNLYEQYF.

The chain uses TRBV29-1 and TRBJ2-7, with D hard to call. CDR1 SQVTM and CDR2 ANQGSEA come from the germline V gene. Trimming removed 4 bases at V and 3 bases at J, with 19 bases between. This CDR3 has 15 amino acids. In nucleotides, the CDR3 is TGCAGCGTTGCGATAAGGCTAGAAGTTCGCTACGAGCAGTACTTC. Encoded protein: CSVAIRLEVRYEQYF.

This clonotype was observed a handful of times. J is TRBJ1-3 and V is TRBV10-3, with D unresolved. Germline V gene data show CDR1 as ENHRY and CDR2 as SYGVKD. V lost 10 bases and J lost 0, with 7 bases in between. The CDR3 consists of 12 residues. The CDR3 DNA sequence: TGTGCCAGCATTAGCTCTGGAAACACCATATATTTT. This sequence encodes CASISSGNTIYF.

This clonotype was observed a handful of times. V and J are TRBV12-3 or TRBV12-4 and TRBJ2-5; D tentatively reads TRBD1 or TRBD2 (5 bases each). V shed 1 base and J shed 4 bases, with 7 bases lying between them. CDR3 length equals 13 residues. The DNA for the CDR3 is TGTGCCAGCAGTTTAGACGGGGCAGAGACCCAGTACTTC. This gives the protein CASSLDGAETQYF.

This chain links TRBV14 with TRBJ2-1; D call uncertain. The germline V gene encodes CDR1 SGHDN and CDR2 FVKESK. Trimming removed 1 base from V and 4 bases from J, with 11 bases in between. CDR3 length: 15 residues. CDR3: CASSQVSWQYNEQFF. CDR3 bases: TGTGCCAGCAGCCAAGTTTCGTGGCAGTACAATGAGCAGTTCTTC. The full variable domain, its missing parts supplied by reference TRBV14 and TRBJ2-1, is EAGVTQFPSHSVIEKGQTVTLRCDPISGHDNLYWYRRVMGKEIKFLLHFVKESKQDESGMPNNRFLAERTGGTYSTLKVQPAELEDSGVYFCASSQVSWQYNEQFFGPGTRLTVL.

This clonotype was seen once. This sequence joins TRBV18 and TRBJ2-1; tentative D call: TRBD2 (5 bases). The CDR3 covers 13 residues. V lost 3 bases, J lost 9 bases, and 12 bases lay in between. Germline V gene data show CDR1 as KGHSH and CDR2 as LQKENI. CDR3 in amino acids: CASSPNYEGEQFF. As DNA, the CDR3 is TGTGCCAGCTCACCGAACTATGAGGGTGAGCAGTTCTTC.

This rearrangement joins TRBV29-1 to TRBJ1-1; 9 nucleotides agree with TRBD1. The CDR3 totals 14 residues. J was trimmed by 5 bases and V by 7 bases; bases with no gene match: 11. Germline-derived CDR1 and CDR2 are SQVTM and ANQGSEA. This chain's CDR3 is CSAGQGRFSTEAFF. In DNA form, the CDR3 reads TGCAGCGCAGGACAGGGGCGGTTCTCGACTGAAGCTTTCTTT.

This clonotype came up a few times. The chain recombines TRBV24-1 with TRBJ2-4, with 8 bases matching TRBD2. V shed 4 bases, J shed 0 bases, and the junction held 13 bases outside the gene matches. There are 19 residues in the CDR3. Germline CDR1 KGHDR, CDR2 SFDVKD. This CDR3 is CATSDNLTLAGTAKNIQYF. CDR3 sequence (DNA): TGTGCCACCAGTGACAATTTGACTTTAGCGGGGACAGCCAAAAACATTCAGTACTTC.

The genes are TRBV7-2 and TRBJ2-3, with 13 bases lining up with TRBD2. The CDR3 is 16 residues long. Germline V CDR1 and CDR2: SGHTA, FQGNSA. The V gene end was trimmed by 6 bases and the J gene end by 6 bases; junction bases not matched to a gene: 9. CDR3: CASRFTSGGGLDTQYF. The CDR3, as DNA: TGTGCCAGCAGATTCACTAGCGGGGGGGGTCTTGATACGCAGTATTTT.